This T cell receptor beta chain was profiled in a study of beta chain features in type 1 diabetes. Expressed TCRB transcripts were sequenced because the isolated RNA had all been reverse transcribed beforehand. Method: immunoSEQ multiplex PCR; TCRdb's copy keeps in-frame clones and lacks some. The data show roughly 610,000 clones, 15% to 19% seen once. Germline lookup yields CDR1 SGHRS and CDR2 YFSETQ. V was trimmed by 2 bases and J by 0 bases, leaving 8 bases between them. The CDR3 is 15 residues long. The specimen sequenced was naive CD4+ T cells from blood. This chain connects TRBV5-1 to TRBJ2-2; D not resolved. The sequence came from a man between 18 and 29 years old in good health. The CDR3 is CASSLEAANTGELFF. Here the CDR3 DNA reads TGCGCCAGCAGCTTAGAGGCGGCGAACACCGGGGAGCTGTTTTTT. The full variable domain, completed using reference TRBV5-1 and TRBJ2-2, is KAGVTQTPRYLIKTRGQQVTLSCSPISGHRSVSWYQQTPGQGLQFLFEYFSETQRNKGNFPGRFSGRQFSNSRSEMNVSTLELGDSALYLCASSLEAANTGELFFGEGSRLTVL.